The 20 T cell receptor beta chains in this list originate from one sample, sequenced in a study of blood T cell repertoires in COVID-19. The data were produced by immunoSEQ multiplex PCR, yet TCRdb's version contains in-frame clones alone and is incomplete. The table has 250,000 or so clones, roughly 90% seen once. The sequenced material came from peripheral blood. These receptors originate from an older woman with COVID-19, enrolled during active disease.

This chain links TRBV5-6 with TRBJ2-1; TRBD1 matches 7 bases. The CDR3 consists of 17 residues. From germline, CDR1 is SGHDT and CDR2 YYEEEE. V lost 5 bases to trimming and J lost 6 bases; unmatched junction nucleotides: 17. The CDR3 spells CASSPAYRGFLFNEQFF. CDR3 sequence (DNA): TGTGCCAGCAGTCCCGCCTACAGGGGATTTTTGTTCAATGAGCAGTTCTTC.

This chain links TRBV14 with TRBJ1-6, with D unresolved. V lost 1 base and J 6 bases, leaving 4 bases between the germline ends. The CDR3 runs to 13 residues. Germline V gene sequence: CDR1 SGHDN, CDR2 FVKESK. In DNA form, the CDR3 reads TGTGCCAGCAGCCAAGTTCTTAATTCACCCCTCCACTTT. Encoded protein: CASSQVLNSPLHF.

J is TRBJ2-2 and V is TRBV7-3, with a tentative D call TRBD1 (6 bases). Per the germline V gene, CDR1 is SGHTA and CDR2 is FQGTGA. The CDR3 loop spans 16 amino acids. V lost 1 base, J lost 4 bases, and 13 bases lay in between. The CDR3 DNA sequence: TGTGCCAGCAGCTTAAATCGTGGGGGCAGCACCGGGGAGCTGTTTTTT. Translation: CASSLNRGGSTGELFF.

V and J are TRBV7-9 and TRBJ1-1; TRBD1 matches at 7 bases. CDR3 length: 13 residues. Germline assignment: CDR1 SEHNR and CDR2 FQNEAQ (reference sequence). With V trimmed by 4 bases and J by 8 bases, 7 bases remained unmatched. DNA for the CDR3: TGTGCCAGCAGCTCTTACAGGGGATCCGAAGCTTTCTTT. Protein sequence: CASSSYRGSEAFF.

The J gene is TRBJ1-2, the V gene TRBV19; D might be TRBD1 (6 bases). The CDR3 is 14 residues long. CDR1 LNHDA and CDR2 SQIVND come from the germline V gene (reference sequence). V was trimmed by 9 bases and J by 4 bases, leaving 18 bases between them. DNA of the CDR3: TGTGCCAGCAAACCAGGGGTGGTAGGCTATGGCTACACCTTC. Protein sequence: CASKPGVVGYGYTF.

The J gene is TRBJ2-7, the V gene TRBV6-5; possible D gene TRBD2, 5 bases. The CDR3 length is 16 residues. The germline gives CDR1 MNHEY, CDR2 SVGAGI. Trimming removed 2 bases from V and 6 bases from J, with 20 bases in between. This CDR3 is CASSYNAGRGLSEQYF. The CDR3, as DNA: TGTGCCAGCAGTTACAACGCCGGCAGAGGGTTATCCGAGCAGTACTTC.

The rearrangement joins TRBV25-1 to TRBJ1-1; D is possibly TRBD1 (5 bases). The CDR3 length is 13 residues. Per the germline V gene, CDR1 is MGHDK and CDR2 is SYGVNS. The V end was cut by 5 bases, the J end by 1 base, with 8 bases between. The CDR3 here is CASSFDRNTEAFF. The CDR3 DNA reads as TGTGCCAGCAGTTTCGACAGGAACACTGAAGCTTTCTTT. Supplemented by reference TRBV25-1 and TRBJ1-1, the full variable domain reads EADIYQTPRYLVIGTGKKITLECSQTMGHDKMYWYQQDPGMELHLIHYSYGVNSTEKGDLSSESTVSRIRTEHFPLTLESARPSHTSQYLCASSFDRNTEAFFGQGTRLTVV.

This chain uses TRBV5-4 with TRBJ2-5; no reliable D call. V dropped 2 bases and J dropped 5 bases, with 7 bases sitting between them. The CDR3 totals 12 residues. Germline CDR1 is SGHNT and CDR2 is YYREEE (reference sequence). CDR3 region: CASSFSRETQYF. The CDR3 DNA follows: TGTGCCAGCAGCTTTTCCCGGGAGACCCAGTACTTC.

For the CDR3, the DNA is TGCAGCGTTGAAGTAGCAGGGTTGGTCTATGGCTACACCTTC. Translation gives CSVEVAGLVYGYTF. The chain employs TRBV29-1 and TRBJ1-2; D perhaps matches TRBD1 (5 bases). The CDR3 extends over 14 amino acids. From germline, CDR1 is SQVTM and CDR2 ANQGSEA. The germline V and J ends were trimmed by 1 base and 4 bases, with 13 bases remaining between them.

As DNA, the CDR3 is TGTGCCACCCCAGTGGGGGCGTCTCTCTCGTACGAGCAGTACTTC. It yields the protein CATPVGASLSYEQYF. The V and J genes are TRBV6-5 and TRBJ2-7, with D tentatively TRBD1 (6 bases). Germline V lookup: CDR1 MNHEY, CDR2 SVGAGI. The CDR3 spans 15 residues. Trimming shortened V by 10 bases and J by 4 bases, and 23 bases separated the two germline ends.

V gene TRBV6-5 combines with J gene TRBJ1-4, with D possibly matching TRBD1 (5 bases). Germline CDR1 reads MNHEY; CDR2 reads SVGAGI. This CDR3 has 15 residues. V dropped 8 bases and J dropped 4 bases, with 17 bases sitting between them. For the CDR3, the DNA is TGTGCCAGCCGCCAAGAGACAGCTAGTAATGAAAAACTGTTTTTT. This translates into CASRQETASNEKLFF.

The CDR3 reads CASSYSGGAKNIQYF. The CDR3 DNA reads TGTGCCAGCAGTTATAGCGGGGGAGCCAAAAACATTCAGTACTTC. The chain combines TRBV27 with TRBJ2-4, with 9 bases that match TRBD2. V shed 4 bases, J shed 0 bases, and the junction held 1 base outside the gene matches. Germline V gene lookup returns CDR1 MNHEY and CDR2 SMNVEV (reference sequence). CDR3 size: 15 residues.

This clone was counted a single time. The V call is TRBV30, the J call TRBJ1-3; D remains ambiguous. The ends were cut back, 4 bases at V and 2 bases at J, with 15 bases in the middle. This CDR3 comprises 15 residues. The germline V gene has CDR1 GTSNPN and CDR2 SVGIG (reference sequence). The DNA of the CDR3 is TGTGCCTGGACTCTCGGTGGGGAGACTGGAAACACCATATATTTT. This codes for CAWTLGGETGNTIYF.

This chain links TRBV9 with TRBJ2-3; TRBD2 agrees at 7 bases. Germline trimming cut 0 bases from V and 2 bases from J; bases unmatched to any gene: 15. Per germline, CDR1 SGDLS and CDR2 YYNGEE. The CDR3 is 19 residues long. As DNA, the CDR3 is TGTGCCAGCAGCGTAGCAGGGTGGTCCGAACGGGGGGTCACAGATACGCAGTATTTT. Amino acid sequence: CASSVAGWSERGVTDTQYF.

The table lists this clone with a count of one. V and J are TRBV5-1 and TRBJ2-5; D is perhaps TRBD1 (5 bases). The germline CDR1 and CDR2 sequences are SGHRS and YFSETQ. V was clipped by 0 bases and J by 5 bases, with 14 bases between them. The CDR3 has 15 amino acids. The CDR3 nucleotides are TGCGCCAGCAGCTTGGCCACAGGTGCTGGGGAGACCCAGTACTTC. Protein product: CASSLATGAGETQYF.

The chain employs TRBV7-9 and TRBJ1-5, with 9 bases lining up with TRBD1. The CDR3 is 16 residues long. The germline V gene has CDR1 SEHNR and CDR2 FQNEAQ (reference sequence). V dropped 5 bases and J dropped 7; count of bases not matched to a gene: 12. CDR3 residues: CASSPPDGTGLQPQHF. In nucleotides, the CDR3 is TGTGCCAGCAGCCCCCCCGACGGGACAGGGCTCCAGCCCCAGCATTTT.

This clone was recorded once. The V gene is TRBV19, the J gene TRBJ1-4, with D tentatively TRBD1 (5 bases). The CDR3 spans 18 residues. Germline CDR1 LNHDA, CDR2 SQIVND (reference sequence). Trimming stripped 6 bases from V and 4 bases from J, with 24 bases between. The CDR3 nucleotides are TGTGCCAGTAGCTACCGGGCCCAACGGACAACTGGTAATGAAAAACTGTTTTTT. Translation gives CASSYRAQRTTGNEKLFF.

The CDR3 DNA follows: TGCAGCGTTTCGGGTAAAAGAGGGGGCGATGAGCAGTTCTTC. This gives the protein CSVSGKRGGDEQFF. The chain carries TRBV29-1 and TRBJ2-1; the match to TRBD1 covers 7 bases. V lost 5 bases and J lost 8; bases outside the gene matches: 12. Germline loops: CDR1 SQVTM, CDR2 ANQGSEA. This CDR3 comprises 14 residues.

CDR3 residues: CSATQGAEQYF. The CDR3 nucleotides are TGCAGTGCTACACAGGGAGCCGAGCAGTACTTC. This chain connects TRBV20-1 to TRBJ2-7; D perhaps matches TRBD1 (6 bases). The germline V gene encodes CDR1 DFQATT and CDR2 SNEGSKA (reference sequence). This CDR3 has 11 amino acids. Trimming left V 4 bases short and J 6 bases short, with 10 bases between.

The chain links TRBV28 to TRBJ2-7; 7 bases fit TRBD1. The ends lost 6 bases at V and 2 bases at J; junction bases unmatched: 4. The CDR3 consists of 13 residues. CDR1 and CDR2 from the germline V gene are MDHEN and SYDVKM. The CDR3, as DNA: TGTGCCAGCAGAACGACAGGGACCTACGAGCAGTACTTC. This codes for CASRTTGTYEQYF.